This T cell receptor beta chain was observed in a study of blood T cells in healthy people across ages. Study results and limitations: Because donor CMV status was unknown, expanded clonotype changes were possibly confounded. Older age coincided with a roughly linear decline in TCR beta diversity per million T cells. Investigators viewed diversity estimates from one million T cells as underestimates, the study reported.

The germline V gene has CDR1 MDHEN and CDR2 SYDVKM. The CDR3 is made up of 17 amino acids. The V segment lost 3 bases and the J segment 0 bases; nucleotides outside the gene matches: 8. With respect to this clonotype: Its antigen is not known.

For the second PCR, which ran for roughly 7 to 11 cycles, a sample-barcoded 5' primer and a J-beta primer mix were used. TCRdb itself ran the 5' RACE reads through MiXCR, one entry per CDR3 protein. The table lists approximately 600,000 distinct CDR3 sequences, approximately 59% of them singletons. Sequencing was carried out using blood. The receptor's source is a man aged 60-69 years in good health. The gene calls are TRBV28 and TRBJ2-1; 7 bases agree with TRBD1. CDR3 in amino acids: CASSFWGTDRSYNEQFF. CDR3 nucleotides: TGTGCCAGCAGTTTCTGGGGGACAGATCGCTCCTACAATGAGCAGTTCTTC.